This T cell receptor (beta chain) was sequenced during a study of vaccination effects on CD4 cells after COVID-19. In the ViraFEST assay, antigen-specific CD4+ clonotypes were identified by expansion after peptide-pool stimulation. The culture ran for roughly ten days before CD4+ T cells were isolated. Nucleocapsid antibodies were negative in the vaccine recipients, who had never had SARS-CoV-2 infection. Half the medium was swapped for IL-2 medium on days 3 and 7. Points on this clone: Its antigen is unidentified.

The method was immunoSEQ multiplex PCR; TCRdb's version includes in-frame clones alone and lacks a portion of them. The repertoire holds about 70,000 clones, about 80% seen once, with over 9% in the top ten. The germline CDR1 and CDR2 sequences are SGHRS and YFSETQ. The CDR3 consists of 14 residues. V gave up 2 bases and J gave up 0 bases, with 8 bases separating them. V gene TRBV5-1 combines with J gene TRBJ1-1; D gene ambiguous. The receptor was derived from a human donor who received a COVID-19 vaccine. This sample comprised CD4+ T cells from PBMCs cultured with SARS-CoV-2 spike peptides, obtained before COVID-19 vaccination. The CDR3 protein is CASSLPGLNTEAFF. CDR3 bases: TGCGCCAGCAGCTTACCGGGCCTGAACACTGAAGCTTTCTTT.